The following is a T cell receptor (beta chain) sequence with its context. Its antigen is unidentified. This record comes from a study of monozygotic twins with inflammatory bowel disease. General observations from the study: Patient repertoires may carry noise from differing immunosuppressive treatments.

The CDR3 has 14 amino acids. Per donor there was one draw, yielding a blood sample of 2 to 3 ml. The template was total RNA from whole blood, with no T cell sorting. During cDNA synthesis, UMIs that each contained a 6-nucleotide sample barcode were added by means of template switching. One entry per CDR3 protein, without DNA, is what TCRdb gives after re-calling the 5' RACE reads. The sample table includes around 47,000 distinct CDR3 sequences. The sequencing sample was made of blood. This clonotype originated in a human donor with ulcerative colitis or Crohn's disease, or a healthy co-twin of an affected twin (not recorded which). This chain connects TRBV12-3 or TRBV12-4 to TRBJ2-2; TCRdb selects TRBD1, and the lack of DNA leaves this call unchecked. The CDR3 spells CASSPTGFAGELFF.